This T cell receptor beta chain derives from a study of T-cell reconstitution after alpha-beta-depleted transplantation in children. Whole-study results and caveats: The authors attributed T-cell counts and diversity one year after transplant mostly to newly produced T cells. Some patients' high day-60 TCRbeta diversity was attributed to recipient cells surviving conditioning. Reported findings indicate that, about two months after transplant, alpha-beta T cells came from several hundred expanded clones, which were derived from non-depleted graft cells.

Using unique molecular identifiers, the investigators prepared the TCRbeta library. TCRdb itself ran the PCR reads through MiXCR, one entry per CDR3 protein. The sample contains around 300,000 distinct CDR3 sequences, 11% of which appear only once. This CDR3 has 14 residues. Looked up from germline, CDR1 is SGHRS and CDR2 is YFSETQ. With 4 bases clipped from V and 0 bases from J, the junction kept 2 bases outside the gene matches. There are many counts of this clonotype. No antigen is known for it. The chain uses TRBV5-1 and TRBJ2-7; TRBD1 matches at 9 bases. This clonotype was sampled from a male patient under 10 years old who had a stem cell transplant for chronic granulomatous disease, so the T cells may come from the graft donor. This specimen was peripheral blood, taken 180 days after TCRalphabeta/CD19-depleted stem cell transplant. The chain's CDR3 is CASSKGQGSYEQYF. CDR3 sequence (DNA): TGCGCCAGCAGCAAGGGACAGGGCTCCTACGAGCAGTACTTC.